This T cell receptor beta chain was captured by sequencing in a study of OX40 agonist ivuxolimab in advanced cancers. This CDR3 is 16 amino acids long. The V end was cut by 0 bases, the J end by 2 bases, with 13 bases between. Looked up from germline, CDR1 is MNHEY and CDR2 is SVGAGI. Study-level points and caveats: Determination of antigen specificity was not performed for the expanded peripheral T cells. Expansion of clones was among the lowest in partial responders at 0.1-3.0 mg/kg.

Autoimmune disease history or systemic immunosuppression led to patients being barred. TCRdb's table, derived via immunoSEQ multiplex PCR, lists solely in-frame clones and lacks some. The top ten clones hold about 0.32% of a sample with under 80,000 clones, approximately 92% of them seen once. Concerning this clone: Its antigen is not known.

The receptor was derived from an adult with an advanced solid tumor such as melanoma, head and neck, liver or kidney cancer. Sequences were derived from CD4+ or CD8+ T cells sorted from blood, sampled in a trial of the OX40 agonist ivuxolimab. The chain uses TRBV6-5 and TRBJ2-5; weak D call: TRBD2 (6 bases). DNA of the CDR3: TGTGCCAGCAGTTACTCGCTAGTGGGGGGACAAGAGACCCAGTACTTC. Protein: CASSYSLVGGQETQYF.